These 27 T cell receptor beta chains were all obtained from the same sample, sequenced in a study of blood T cell repertoires in COVID-19. The table came from immunoSEQ multiplex PCR; TCRdb's copy has only in-frame clones and leaves some out. The sample yields some 490,000 clones, 70% to 90% seen once. The sequencing input was PBMCs or T cells enriched from blood (not recorded which). The receptors shown here come from a woman aged 55-70 years who had recovered from COVID-19.

J is TRBJ1-6 and V is TRBV30, with no clear D. V lost 4 bases, J lost 3 bases, and 7 bases lay in between. The germline gives CDR1 GTSNPN, CDR2 SVGIG (reference sequence). This CDR3 region has 13 residues. CDR3 bases: TGTGCCTGGACGAGGAACTATAATTCACCCCTCCACTTT. Its protein is CAWTRNYNSPLHF.

This sequence joins TRBV5-8 and TRBJ1-1, with TRBD1 identical over 7 bases. V lost 2 bases to trimming and J lost 0 bases; unmatched junction nucleotides: 16. Germline CDR1 and CDR2: SGHTS and YDEGEE. The CDR3 sequence is 19 residues long. CDR3 bases: TGTGCCAGCAGCTTAGACAGGGACTTCAGGGGGATCATGAACACTGAAGCTTTCTTT. Its protein product is CASSLDRDFRGIMNTEAFF.

CDR3 sequence: CASSMGSGRSYEQYF. The CDR3 DNA sequence: TGTGCCAGTAGTATGGGTAGCGGGAGATCCTACGAGCAGTACTTC. V is TRBV19 and J is TRBJ2-7; 9 bases line up with TRBD2. V lost 3 bases, J lost 1 base, and 4 bases stayed unmatched. Looked up from germline, CDR1 is LNHDA and CDR2 is SQIVND (reference sequence). The CDR3 is made up of 15 amino acids. The full variable domain, its missing parts supplied by reference TRBV19 and TRBJ2-7, is DGGITQSPKYLFRKEGQNVTLSCEQNLNHDAMYWYRQDPGQGLRLIYYSQIVNDFQKGDIAEGYSVSREKKESFPLTVTSAQKNPTAFYLCASSMGSGRSYEQYFGPGTRLTVT.

The chain links TRBV12-5 to TRBJ2-5; the match to TRBD1 covers 7 bases. V lost 2 bases, J lost 5 bases, and 5 bases stayed unmatched. The V gene's germline CDR1 is LGHNT and CDR2 FRNRAP. This CDR3 region has 14 residues. The CDR3 region is CASGLSYRGETQYF. The DNA for the CDR3 is TGTGCTAGTGGTTTGTCCTACAGGGGTGAGACCCAGTACTTC.

The gene calls are TRBV19 and TRBJ1-5; TRBD1 agrees at 9 bases. With 1 base clipped from V and 8 bases from J, the junction kept 6 bases outside the gene matches. Per germline, CDR1 LNHDA and CDR2 SQIVND (reference sequence). The CDR3 is 15 residues long. The CDR3 protein is CASSIGGTGRKPQHF. CDR3 sequence (DNA): TGTGCCAGTAGTATAGGCGGGACAGGGAGAAAGCCCCAGCATTTT.

The V and J genes are TRBV4-1 and TRBJ2-5; 10 positions match TRBD1. The ends lost 4 bases at V and 3 bases at J; junction bases unmatched: 5. Per the germline V gene, CDR1 is MGHRA and CDR2 is YSYEKL. The CDR3 is made up of 15 amino acids. CDR3 loop: CASSLIGTGEETQYF. The CDR3 DNA is TGCGCCAGCAGCCTTATCGGGACAGGGGAAGAGACCCAGTACTTC.

The chain combines TRBV2 with TRBJ1-2; D call uncertain. This CDR3 contains 12 residues. Trimming took off 6 bases at V and 5 bases at J, with 10 bases between the two ends. Germline values: CDR1 SNHLY, CDR2 FYNNEI. The CDR3 region is CASREIGYGYTF. The CDR3, as DNA: TGTGCCAGCAGGGAGATCGGGTATGGCTACACCTTC.

This chain joins TRBV2 and TRBJ1-2, with 7 bases lining up with TRBD1. This CDR3 has 13 amino acids. The V segment lost 6 bases and the J segment 5 bases; nucleotides outside the gene matches: 6. Germline V gene data show CDR1 as SNHLY and CDR2 as FYNNEI. The CDR3 nucleotides are TGTGCCAGCAGCGCGGGACAGCGTTATGGCTACACCTTC. This encodes CASSAGQRYGYTF.

This clone was seen only once. V and J are TRBV6-1 and TRBJ1-2; D might be TRBD1 (6 bases). Germline V lookup: CDR1 MNHNS, CDR2 SASEGT. Trimming took off 2 bases at V and 6 bases at J, with 13 bases between the two ends. The CDR3 totals 14 residues. CDR3 amino acids: CASSENTGPHGYTF. CDR3 nucleotides: TGTGCCAGCAGTGAAAATACAGGGCCGCATGGCTACACCTTC.

CDR3 sequence reads: CASSQGGGRETQYF. The CDR3 bases are TGTGCCAGCAGCCAAGGGGGGGGCCGGGAGACCCAGTACTTC. The genes are TRBV3-1 (or the pseudogene TRBV3-2) and TRBJ2-5; tentative D call: TRBD2 (7 bases). The CDR3 covers 14 residues. The germline V and J ends were trimmed by 1 base and 5 bases, with 11 bases remaining between them. Germline CDR1 reads LGHDT; CDR2 reads YNNKEL (reference sequence).

The rearrangement uses TRBV3-1 (or the pseudogene TRBV3-2) and TRBJ2-3; 13 bases fit TRBD2. V gave up 1 base and J gave up 5 bases; unmatched junction bases: 9. The V gene's germline CDR1 is LGHDT and CDR2 YNNKEL (reference sequence). The CDR3 is 18 amino acids. CDR3 bases: TGTGCCAGCAGCCAAGCTGGGACTAGCGGGGAAGCCGGAGATACGCAGTATTTT. Its translation is CASSQAGTSGEAGDTQYF.

The V gene is TRBV29-1, the J gene TRBJ2-1; D is undetermined. Trimming pared 4 bases from V and 10 bases from J, leaving 8 bases between. Germline CDR1 reads SQVTM; CDR2 reads ANQGSEA. CDR3 size: 10 residues. The CDR3 region is CSVAVEEQFF. CDR3 DNA: TGCAGCGTTGCAGTCGAAGAGCAGTTCTTC.

This rearrangement joins TRBV10-1 to TRBJ2-3; no reliable D call. Trimming took 4 bases from V and 1 from J, leaving 12 bases between them. Germline-derived CDR1 and CDR2 are WNHNN and SYGVQD (reference sequence). This CDR3 is 15 amino acids long. The CDR3: CASSVDLRGTDTQYF. CDR3 nucleotides: TGCGCCAGCAGTGTTGACTTACGGGGCACAGATACGCAGTATTTT.

The chain is built from TRBV28 and TRBJ1-1; the match to TRBD1 covers 8 bases. Unmatched junction bases numbered 12, after V lost 6 bases and J lost 9 bases. The CDR3 loop spans 14 amino acids. Germline V gene sequence: CDR1 MDHEN, CDR2 SYDVKM. The CDR3 here is CASRPGTGSAQAFF. The DNA for the CDR3 is TGTGCCAGCAGACCAGGGACAGGCAGCGCGCAAGCTTTCTTT. Variable domain in full (rest from reference TRBV28 and TRBJ1-1): DVKVTQSSRYLVKRTGEKVFLECVQDMDHENMFWYRQDPGLGLRLIYFSYDVKMKEKGDIPEGYSVSREKKERFSLILESASTNQTSMYLCASRPGTGSAQAFFGQGTRLTVV.

This clone came up once. The rearrangement uses TRBV3-1 (or the pseudogene TRBV3-2) and TRBJ1-3; D unresolved. Germline V gene lookup returns CDR1 LGHDT and CDR2 YNNKEL (reference sequence). This CDR3 is built from 12 residues. V dropped 4 bases and J dropped 3 bases, with 4 bases sitting between them. As DNA, the CDR3 is TGTGCCAGCAGCCCTAATGGAAACACCATATATTTT. Residues: CASSPNGNTIYF.

The chain couples TRBV10-3 to TRBJ1-2; D gene ambiguous. V was cut by 4 bases and J by 5 bases, with 8 bases left in between. The CDR3 has 12 residues. Germline-derived CDR1 and CDR2 are ENHRY and SYGVKD. For the CDR3, the DNA is TGTGCCATCAGTGGTACAGATTATGGCTACACCTTC. This translates into CAISGTDYGYTF.

The rearrangement links TRBV5-1 to TRBJ2-3, with 7 nucleotides matching TRBD2. Germline trimming cut 3 bases from V and 4 bases from J; bases unmatched to any gene: 5. Germline CDR1 and CDR2: SGHRS and YFSETQ. CDR3 length: 14 residues. The CDR3 sequence is CASSSVGGSDTQYF. Here the CDR3 DNA reads TGCGCCAGCAGCTCCGTCGGGGGGTCAGATACGCAGTATTTT.

The rearrangement uses TRBV18 and TRBJ1-1, with D hard to call. V lost 2 bases, J lost 4 bases, and 8 bases lay in between. This CDR3 has 13 residues. The germline gives CDR1 KGHSH, CDR2 LQKENI. The CDR3 DNA reads TGTGCCAGCTCACCAGCGAGAGGCACTGAAGCTTTCTTT. Amino acid sequence: CASSPARGTEAFF. The full variable domain, its missing parts supplied by reference TRBV18 and TRBJ1-1, is NAGVMQNPRHLVRRRGQEARLRCSPMKGHSHVYWYRQLPEEGLKFMVYLQKENIIDESGMPKERFSAEFPKEGPSILRIQQVVRGDSAAYFCASSPARGTEAFFGQGTRLTVV.

The V and J genes are TRBV21-1 and TRBJ1-2; the table's D call, TRBD1, was not checked against the DNA. TRBV21-1 is tagged as a pseudogene. This CDR3 spans 15 amino acids. The chain's CDR3 is CASRGSWDRAEGYTF. CDR3 in DNA: TGTGCCAGCAGGGGCAGTTGGGACAGGGCAGAAGGCTACACCTTC.

V is TRBV28 and J is TRBJ1-4, with unresolved D. V was pared by 7 bases and J by 2 bases, with 11 bases between. Germline V gene lookup returns CDR1 MDHEN and CDR2 SYDVKM. The CDR3 consists of 14 residues. The CDR3 DNA follows: TGTGCCAGCACCCAAGCCGGGACTAATGAAAAACTGTTTTTT. It codes for CASTQAGTNEKLFF.

The CDR3 here is CASSLSGEQPQHF. CDR3 coding DNA: TGTGCCAGCAGCTTATCAGGGGAGCAGCCCCAGCATTTT. This sequence joins TRBV5-4 and TRBJ1-5; D is perhaps TRBD1 (6 bases). Germline-derived CDR1 and CDR2 are SGHNT and YYREEE (reference sequence). This CDR3 contains 13 residues. V was clipped by 2 bases and J by 7 bases, with 10 bases between them.

This clone was found once. The CDR3 here is CASKGGINQPQHF. The CDR3 coding sequence is TGTGCCAGCAAGGGGGGGATCAATCAGCCCCAGCATTTT. The chain joins TRBV19 to TRBJ1-5; weak D call: TRBD1 (6 bases). The germline V gene has CDR1 LNHDA and CDR2 SQIVND (reference sequence). V was shortened by 9 bases and J by 3 bases, with 12 bases between the two germline ends. The CDR3 loop spans 13 amino acids.

V gene TRBV5-1 combines with J gene TRBJ2-7, with a possible D match to TRBD1 (6 bases). V was cut by 0 bases and J by 6 bases, with 16 bases left in between. In germline, CDR1 is SGHRS, CDR2 YFSETQ. The CDR3 spans 15 residues. The CDR3 is CASSLGAGENGEQYV. The CDR3 nucleotides read TGCGCCAGCAGCTTGGGGGCAGGGGAGAACGGCGAGCAGTACGTC.

The chain joins TRBV5-5 to TRBJ2-3, with D possibly TRBD1 on 5 matching bases. Germline V gives CDR1 SGHKS, CDR2 YYEKEE (reference sequence). Trimming took 4 bases from V and 6 from J, leaving 18 bases between them. CDR3 length: 15 residues. The CDR3 DNA sequence: TGTGCCAGCAGCCACGGACAAACGCCGGTTGATACGCAGTATTTT. Protein product: CASSHGQTPVDTQYF.

This chain links TRBV6-6 with TRBJ1-5; D unclear. Trimming removed 10 bases from V and 5 bases from J, with 12 bases in between. CDR1 is MNHNY and CDR2 is SVGAGI in the germline V gene (reference sequence). The CDR3 has 12 residues. The CDR3 DNA is TGTGCCACGGGGAGAAAAGATCAGCCCCAGCATTTT. Protein product: CATGRKDQPQHF.

The chain has TRBV2 and TRBJ1-2; a weak D match, TRBD1 (5 bases). The CDR3 is made up of 15 amino acids. Germline values: CDR1 SNHLY, CDR2 FYNNEI. Trimming left V 3 bases short and J 5 bases short, with 16 bases between. The CDR3 sequence: CASSDPSAGVYGYTF. CDR3 coding DNA: TGTGCCAGCAGTGACCCCTCGGCGGGGGTGTATGGCTACACCTTC.

The table lists this clone with a count of one. The V and J genes are TRBV5-4 and TRBJ2-7; 8 nucleotides align to TRBD1. The CDR3 has 13 amino acids. V was pared by 4 bases and J by 5 bases, with 5 bases of the junction left unmatched. CDR1 SGHNT and CDR2 YYREEE come from the germline V gene (reference sequence). Here the CDR3 reads CASSLGQGDEQYV. As DNA, the CDR3 is TGTGCCAGCAGCCTAGGACAGGGAGACGAGCAGTACGTC.